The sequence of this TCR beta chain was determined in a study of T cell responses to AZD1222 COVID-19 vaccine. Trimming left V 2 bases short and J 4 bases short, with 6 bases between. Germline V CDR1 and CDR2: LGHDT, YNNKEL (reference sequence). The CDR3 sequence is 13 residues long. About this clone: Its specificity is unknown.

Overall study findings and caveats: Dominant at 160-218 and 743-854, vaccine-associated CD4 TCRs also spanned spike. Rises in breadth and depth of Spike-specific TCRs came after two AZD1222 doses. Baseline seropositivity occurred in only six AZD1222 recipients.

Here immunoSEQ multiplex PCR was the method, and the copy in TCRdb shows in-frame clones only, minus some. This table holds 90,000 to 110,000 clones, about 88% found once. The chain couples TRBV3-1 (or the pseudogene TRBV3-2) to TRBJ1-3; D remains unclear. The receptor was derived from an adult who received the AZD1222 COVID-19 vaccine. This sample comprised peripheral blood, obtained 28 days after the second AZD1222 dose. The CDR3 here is CASSQRTGNTIYF. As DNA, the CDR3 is TGTGCCAGCAGCCAACGAACGGGAAACACCATATATTTT.